This T cell receptor beta chain appears in the sequencing data of a study of T cell responses to AZD1222 COVID-19 vaccine. Whole-study findings and limits: A rise in Spike-specific TCR breadth and depth followed two AZD1222 doses.

V lost 0 bases and J 9 bases, leaving 12 bases between the germline ends. CDR1 and CDR2 from the germline V gene are SGHAT and FQNNGV. This CDR3 contains 15 residues. In the case of this clone: The antigen is unknown.

Libraries were prepared by immunoSEQ multiplex PCR; TCRdb keeps only in-frame clonotypes and omits some of them. Here the sample spans around 78,000 clones, 88% being singletons. This sequence joins TRBV11-2 and TRBJ1-6; D is unclear. This TCR came from an adult in good health. This specimen was peripheral blood, taken on day 0 of MenACWY control vaccination. CDR3 DNA: TGTGCCAGCAGCTTAGATCCGGGAAGGAGTTCACCCCTCCACTTT. Its translation is CASSLDPGRSSPLHF.